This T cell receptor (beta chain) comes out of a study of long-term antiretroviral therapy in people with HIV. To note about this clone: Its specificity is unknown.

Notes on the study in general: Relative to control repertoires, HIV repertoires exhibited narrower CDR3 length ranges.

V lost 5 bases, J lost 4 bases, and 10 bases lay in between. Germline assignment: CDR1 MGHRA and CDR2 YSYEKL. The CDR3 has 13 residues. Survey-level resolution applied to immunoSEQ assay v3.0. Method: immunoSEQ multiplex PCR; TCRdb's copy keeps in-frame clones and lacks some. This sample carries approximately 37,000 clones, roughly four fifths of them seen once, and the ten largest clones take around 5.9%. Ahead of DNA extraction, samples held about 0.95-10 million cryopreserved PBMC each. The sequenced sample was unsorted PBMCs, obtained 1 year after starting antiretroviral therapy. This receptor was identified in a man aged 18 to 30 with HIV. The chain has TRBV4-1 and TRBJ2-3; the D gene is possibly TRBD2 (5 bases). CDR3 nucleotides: TGCGCCAGCAGCAACCGGGGAGCAGATACGCAGTATTTT. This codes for CASSNRGADTQYF.